This entry is about one T cell receptor beta chain. Its antigen remains unidentified. At one boundary the junction diverges from the germline segment, which might be a read error. This sample was included in a study of blood T cells in healthy people across ages. Study-level results: Roughly linearly, TCR beta diversity per million T cells fell as age increased. Estimated diversity, derived from one million T cells, was regarded as an underestimate.

Through a sample-barcoded 5' primer and a J-beta primer mix, a second PCR was run for roughly 7 to 11 cycles. The study obtained at least 3 million CDR3-containing paired-end reads from every sample. TCRdb re-analysed the 5' RACE reads in MiXCR, keeping a single row per CDR3 protein. The sample lists fewer than 1 million distinct CDR3 sequences; around 43% were seen once. Germline CDR1 MGHRA, CDR2 YSYEKL. The CDR3 length is 14 residues. Sequenced sample: blood. The chain employs TRBV4-1 and TRBJ2-5, with D perhaps TRBD1 or TRBD2 (5 bases each). Gene TRBJ2-4 matches the end of the DNA better, so the J call may be wrong. This TCR was recovered from a man aged 60 to 69 in good health. The DNA of the CDR3 is TGCGTCAGCAGCCAAGAGGGAGCCCAGGGCATTCAGTACTTC. Its protein product is CVSSQEGAQGIQYF.